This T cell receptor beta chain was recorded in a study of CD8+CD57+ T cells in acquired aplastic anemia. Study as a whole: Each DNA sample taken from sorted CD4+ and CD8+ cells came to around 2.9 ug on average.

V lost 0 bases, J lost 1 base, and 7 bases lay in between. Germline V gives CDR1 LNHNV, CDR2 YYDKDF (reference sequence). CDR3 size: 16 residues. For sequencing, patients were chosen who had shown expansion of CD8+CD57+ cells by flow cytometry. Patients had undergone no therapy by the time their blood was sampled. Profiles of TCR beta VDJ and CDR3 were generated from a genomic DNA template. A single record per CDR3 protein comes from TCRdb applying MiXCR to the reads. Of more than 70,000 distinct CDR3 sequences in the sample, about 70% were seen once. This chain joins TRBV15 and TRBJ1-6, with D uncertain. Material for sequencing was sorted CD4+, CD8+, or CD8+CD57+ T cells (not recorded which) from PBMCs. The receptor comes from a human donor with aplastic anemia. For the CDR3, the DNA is TGTGCCACCAGCAGAGATCCTCAGTCCTATAATTCACCCCTCCACTTT. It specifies CATSRDPQSYNSPLHF.